The 6 T cell receptor beta chains below were found in one sample sequenced in a study of PD-1 blockade in classical Hodgkin lymphoma. The assay was immunoSEQ multiplex PCR, and TCRdb's table has in-frame clones only and misses some. The sample holds some 90,000 clones, more than 80% seen once. Time point here: cycle 4 day 1 (C4D1), after five to seven weeks of nivolumab. Every patient relapsed after autologous stem cell transplantation, and brentuximab vedotin exposure varied. Sample: peripheral blood mononuclear cells (PBMCs), taken before the fourth cycle of nivolumab. These receptors were taken from a human donor with classical Hodgkin lymphoma.

This chain joins TRBV5-1 and TRBJ2-5; possibly TRBD2 for D (6 bases). This CDR3 contains 17 residues. Trimming cost V 4 bases and J 0 bases, with 19 bases left between them. Germline-derived CDR1 and CDR2 are SGHRS and YFSETQ. The CDR3 region has the DNA TGCGCCAGCAGCGATGCGCATGGGAGGAGGAACCAAGAGACCCAGTACTTC. Protein: CASSDAHGRRNQETQYF.

This sequence joins TRBV5-4 and TRBJ2-7; the D gene is possibly TRBD1 (5 bases). Per germline, CDR1 SGHNT and CDR2 YYREEE (reference sequence). V was cut by 4 bases and J by 5 bases, with 13 bases left in between. The CDR3 spans 13 residues. The DNA of the CDR3 is TGTGCCAGCAGCCTGCAAGGGGTCAACGAGCAGTACTTC. This encodes CASSLQGVNEQYF.

The genes are TRBV27 and TRBJ1-1; no reliable D call. The CDR3 loop spans 13 amino acids. The germline V gene has CDR1 MNHEY and CDR2 SMNVEV (reference sequence). The V gene lost 3 bases and the J gene lost 1 base, with 6 bases spanning the gap. The CDR3 is CASSFTGNTEAFF. The CDR3 bases are TGTGCCAGCAGTTTTACGGGGAACACTGAAGCTTTCTTT.

This chain uses TRBV7-6 with TRBJ2-1, with TRBD2 matching over 8 bases. Germline trimming cut 2 bases from V and 0 bases from J; bases unmatched to any gene: 9. This CDR3 region has 18 residues. Germline V gene sequence: CDR1 SGHVS, CDR2 FNYEAQ. DNA of the CDR3: TGTGCCAGCAGCTTATATCGGGCAGCGGGAGTCTCCTACAATGAGCAGTTCTTC. Its protein is CASSLYRAAGVSYNEQFF.

This clone was seen only once. The J gene is TRBJ1-2, the V gene TRBV7-9, with D perhaps matching TRBD1 (6 bases). The V and J ends lost 5 bases and 0 bases respectively, with 19 bases between them. CDR3 size: 17 residues. The germline CDR1 and CDR2 sequences are SEHNR and FQNEAQ (reference sequence). The CDR3 sequence: CASSISGTQDPNYGYTF. In nucleotides, the CDR3 is TGTGCCAGCAGCATATCCGGGACACAAGACCCTAACTATGGCTACACCTTC.

V usage is TRBV28 and J usage is TRBJ2-1; D call uncertain. Looked up from germline, CDR1 is MDHEN and CDR2 is SYDVKM. The CDR3 has 17 amino acids. The V gene lost 2 bases and the J gene lost 6 bases, with 20 bases spanning the gap. The CDR3 spells CASSLNALSLGGNEQFF. The CDR3, as DNA: TGTGCCAGCAGTTTAAATGCACTCTCCCTTGGTGGCAATGAGCAGTTCTTC.